Each of the 13 T cell receptor beta chains below was sequenced from the same sample in a study of beta chain features in type 1 diabetes. Overall study results and limits: Across all four CD4+ subsets, people with type 1 diabetes showed modestly shorter TCRB CDR3s.

The antigens these receptors bind are not known. Expressed TCRB transcripts were sequenced after all isolated RNA was converted to cDNA. Data came from immunoSEQ multiplex PCR; TCRdb stores just in-frame clones and leaves some out. Of approximately 130,000 clones in the sample, 15% to 20% are singletons; the top ten hold 2% to 3%. The material sequenced was central memory CD4+ T cells from blood. Every receptor here comes from a man younger than 35 with type 1 diabetes.

A few counts support this clone. V usage is TRBV14 and J usage is TRBJ2-7; D uncertain. V lost 0 bases and J 0 bases, leaving 9 bases between the germline ends. The CDR3 consists of 15 residues. Germline-derived CDR1 and CDR2 are SGHDN and FVKESK. CDR3: CASSQESVRSYEQYF. CDR3 DNA: TGTGCCAGCAGCCAAGAATCCGTGCGCTCCTACGAGCAGTACTTC.

The gene calls are TRBV6-6 and TRBJ1-5; D remains unclear. This CDR3 region has 13 residues. The V end was cut by 6 bases, the J end by 5 bases, with 11 bases between. The V gene's germline CDR1 is MNHNY and CDR2 SVGAGI (reference sequence). CDR3 sequence: CASRLSYDQPQHF. CDR3 bases: TGTGCCAGCAGACTATCGTACGATCAGCCCCAGCATTTT.

This clone was seen only a few times. Other DNA sequences from this sample encode an identical CDR3 as well. The chain has TRBV28 and TRBJ2-5; D might be TRBD1 (6 bases). CDR1 is MDHEN, CDR2 SYDVKM, per germline. This CDR3 spans 12 amino acids. With 4 bases removed from V and 4 bases from J, the gap between germline ends came to 7 bases. The CDR3 region is CASSWGPETQYF. The CDR3 coding sequence is TGTGCCAGCAGTTGGGGGCCAGAGACCCAGTACTTC. Complete variable domain (other parts from reference TRBV28 and TRBJ2-5): DVKVTQSSRYLVKRTGEKVFLECVQDMDHENMFWYRQDPGLGLRLIYFSYDVKMKEKGDIPEGYSVSREKKERFSLILESASTNQTSMYLCASSWGPETQYFGPGTRLLVL.

V usage is TRBV4-1 and J usage is TRBJ2-1; D perhaps matches TRBD1 (5 bases). The CDR3 sequence is 17 residues long. Germline CDR1 is MGHRA and CDR2 is YSYEKL. Between the trimmed V and J ends, which lost 2 bases and 3 bases, there was a span of 17 bases. CDR3 residues: CASSQLDMGLSYNEQFF. The CDR3, as DNA: TGCGCCAGCAGCCAATTAGACATGGGGCTCAGCTACAATGAGCAGTTCTTC.

The chain is built from TRBV14 and TRBJ2-5; D ambiguous. Germline CDR1 is SGHDN and CDR2 is FVKESK. V shed 4 bases and J shed 1 base, with 4 bases lying between them. This CDR3 has 12 residues. The chain's CDR3 is CASSLTQETQYF. The CDR3 region has the DNA TGTGCCAGCAGCCTTACCCAAGAGACCCAGTACTTC.

This CDR3 reads CASSRGGVNTEAFF. The CDR3 DNA follows: TGCGCCAGCAGCCGAGGAGGGGTGAACACTGAAGCTTTCTTT. The chain combines TRBV4-1 with TRBJ1-1; perhaps TRBD1 as D (5 bases). Per germline, CDR1 MGHRA and CDR2 YSYEKL. This CDR3 has 14 residues. Trimming shortened V by 4 bases and J by 0 bases, and 9 bases separated the two germline ends.

This clone was detected only a few times. The V and J genes are TRBV10-3 and TRBJ2-7; no clear D gene. Germline V gives CDR1 ENHRY, CDR2 SYGVKD. There are 16 residues in the CDR3. Trimming shortened V by 2 bases and J by 0 bases, and 14 bases separated the two germline ends. DNA for the CDR3: TGTGCCATCAGTGAGGGACCCTCCTGGGGCTCCTACGAGCAGTACTTC. This gives the protein CAISEGPSWGSYEQYF.

This clone was recorded at least ten times. V gene TRBV7-3 combines with J gene TRBJ1-1, with D perhaps TRBD1 (5 bases). V gave up 5 bases and J gave up 11 bases, with 21 bases separating them. In germline, CDR1 is SGHTA, CDR2 FQGTGA. CDR3 length equals 14 residues. The DNA of the CDR3 is TGTGCCAGCAGCCTAAATCCGGGACGTATGAGCGCTTTCTTT. Protein sequence: CASSLNPGRMSAFF.

This CDR3 reads CASSPTGGYSYEQYF. As DNA, the CDR3 is TGTGCCAGCAGCCCAACCGGGGGGTACTCCTACGAGCAGTACTTC. The chain combines TRBV7-2 with TRBJ2-7, with 7 positions matching TRBD2. The germline V gene encodes CDR1 SGHTA and CDR2 FQGNSA. V dropped 5 bases and J dropped 0; count of bases not matched to a gene: 7. The CDR3 runs to 15 residues.

This clone came up a few times. The chain joins TRBV4-2 to TRBJ2-6; D unclear. The length of the CDR3 is 17 residues. With 0 bases removed from V and 0 bases from J, the gap between germline ends came to 9 bases. Germline V CDR1 and CDR2: LGHNA, YNFKEQ. CDR3 region: CASSQDAHPSGANVLTF. In nucleotides, the CDR3 is TGTGCCAGCAGCCAAGATGCCCATCCCTCTGGGGCCAACGTCCTGACTTTC.

This clone was observed a few times. The chain carries TRBV5-6 and TRBJ2-5; 7 positions match TRBD1. V was clipped by 4 bases and J by 5 bases; unmatched bases: 17. There are 17 residues in the CDR3. Germline-derived CDR1 and CDR2 are SGHDT and YYEEEE. CDR3 region: CASSRRTGTARGETQYF. CDR3 bases: TGTGCCAGCAGCCGCCGCACAGGGACAGCGAGAGGGGAGACCCAGTACTTC.

This clone was seen only a few times. This chain uses TRBV6-1 with TRBJ2-7; D is perhaps TRBD1 (5 bases). V gave up 6 bases and J gave up 5 bases, with 11 bases separating them. The CDR3 is made up of 12 amino acids. CDR1 and CDR2 from the germline V gene are MNHNS and SASEGT. The CDR3 loop is CASRLDSHEQYF. The CDR3 DNA sequence: TGTGCCAGCAGACTCGACAGCCACGAGCAGTACTTC.

This clone was counted only a few times. This sequence joins TRBV5-6 and TRBJ2-3; a possible D gene is TRBD1 (5 bases). V dropped 4 bases and J dropped 5 bases, with 11 bases sitting between them. The length of the CDR3 is 13 residues. The germline gives CDR1 SGHDT, CDR2 YYEEEE. The CDR3 is CASSPWQGDTQYF. The CDR3 region has the DNA TGTGCCAGCAGCCCATGGCAGGGAGATACGCAGTATTTT. Full variable domain (rest looked up from reference TRBV5-6 and TRBJ2-3): DAGVTQSPTHLIKTRGQQVTLRCSPKSGHDTVSWYQQALGQGPQFIFQYYEEEERQRGNFPDRFSGHQFPNYSSELNVNALLLGDSALYLCASSPWQGDTQYFGPGTRLTVL.